Following are 13 T cell receptor beta chains from one sample sequenced in a study of type 1 and type 2 diabetes patients. The PCR template was genomic DNA. Amplification of the beta chain CDR3 used 30 forward and 13 reverse multiplex primers. A single record per CDR3 protein comes from TCRdb applying MiXCR to the multiplex PCR reads. The sample gives fewer than 300,000 distinct CDR3 sequences, roughly 50% of which show up once; around 13% is in the top ten. The sequencing sample was made of peripheral blood mononuclear cells (PBMCs). These receptors originate from a young man with type 2 diabetes.

For this clonotype: It may be a read error: a sequence one base away is much more abundant. This chain uses TRBV25-1 with TRBJ2-1; possible D gene TRBD1, 6 bases. The CDR3 length is 16 residues. In germline, CDR1 is MGHDK, CDR2 SYGVNS. The chain's CDR3 is CASSGLGARTYSEQFF. CDR3 DNA: TGTGCCAGCAGTGGACTGGGGGCGAGGACTTACAGTGAGCAGTTCTTC. Full variable domain (outside the CDR3, taken from reference TRBV25-1 and TRBJ2-1): EADIYQTPRYLVIGTGKKITLECSQTMGHDKMYWYQQDPGMELHLIHYSYGVNSTEKGDLSSESTVSRIRTEHFPLTLESARPSHTSQYLCASSGLGARTYSEQFFGPGTRLTVL.

The V and J genes are TRBV27 and TRBJ2-7; TRBD2 might be the D (7 bases). The CDR3 is 15 amino acids. The V gene's germline CDR1 is MNHEY and CDR2 SMNVEV (reference sequence). With 7 bases removed from V and 5 bases from J, the gap between germline ends came to 21 bases. CDR3 loop: CASKGIRGAFNEQYF. CDR3 nucleotide sequence: TGTGCCAGCAAGGGGATCCGGGGGGCGTTCAACGAGCAGTACTTC.

J is TRBJ2-3 and V is TRBV6-4; D call uncertain. The germline V gene has CDR1 MRHNA and CDR2 SNTAGT. The CDR3 totals 13 residues. V lost 2 bases, J lost 2 bases, and 5 bases lay in between. The CDR3 DNA follows: TGTGCCAGCAGTGACAAGGACACAGATACGCAGTATTTT. Translating gives CASSDKDTDTQYF.

This clonotype was counted ten times or more. The chain employs TRBV2 and TRBJ2-7; no definite D call. There are 11 residues in the CDR3. Trimming stripped 1 base from V and 7 bases from J, with 5 bases between. Per germline, CDR1 SNHLY and CDR2 FYNNEI. The CDR3 here is CASSEGVEQYF. The CDR3 coding sequence is TGTGCCAGCAGTGAAGGAGTTGAGCAGTACTTC.

This clonotype showed up just a few times. The chain recombines TRBV20-1 with TRBJ2-7, with unresolved D. Trimming stripped 2 bases from V and 2 bases from J, with 10 bases between. The CDR3 is 13 residues long. Germline-derived CDR1 and CDR2 are DFQATT and SNEGSKA (reference sequence). This chain's CDR3 is CSARSRKAYEQYF. The DNA for the CDR3 is TGCAGTGCTAGAAGCAGGAAGGCCTACGAGCAGTACTTC.

The V gene is TRBV28, the J gene TRBJ2-7; unclear D gene. This CDR3 spans 13 amino acids. Germline loops: CDR1 MDHEN, CDR2 SYDVKM. The V and J ends lost 5 bases and 0 bases respectively, with 8 bases between them. In nucleotides, the CDR3 is TGTGCCAGCAGTGCGTTGGACTCCTACGAGCAGTACTTC. This gives the protein CASSALDSYEQYF.

CDR3 nucleotides: TGTGCCAGCAGTTCGATCTTAAGTGAAGCTTTCTTT. Translated, it gives CASSSILSEAFF. The chain employs TRBV6-5 and TRBJ1-1; no clear D gene. Trimming removed 4 bases at V and 7 bases at J, with 10 bases between. Germline V gene lookup returns CDR1 MNHEY and CDR2 SVGAGI. CDR3 length: 12 residues.

This clonotype is a singleton in its sample. The gene calls are TRBV7-2 and TRBJ2-7; the match to TRBD2 covers 7 bases. Trimming took 3 bases from V and 5 from J; bases not matched to a gene: 10. Germline V CDR1 and CDR2: SGHTA, FQGNSA. The CDR3 is made up of 15 amino acids. The CDR3 bases are TGTGCCAGCAGCTTGGGCGGGAGAACGCTGGACGAGCAGTACTTC. It yields the protein CASSLGGRTLDEQYF.

There are many counts of this clonotype. The V gene is TRBV10-3, the J gene TRBJ2-7; D uncertain. Germline V gene sequence: CDR1 ENHRY, CDR2 SYGVKD. The V end lost 6 bases, the J end lost 2 bases, and 11 bases lay between the germline ends. The CDR3 is made up of 13 amino acids. As DNA, the CDR3 is TGTGCCATCAGACCCTCAGACGCCTACGAGCAGTACTTC. This codes for CAIRPSDAYEQYF.

Details on this clonotype: Since the CDR3 does not end with the conserved phenylalanine or tryptophan, this likely comes from a read error. This chain uses TRBV19 with TRBJ2-1; 7 nucleotides line up with TRBD2. With V trimmed by 4 bases and J by 10 bases, 7 bases remained unmatched. Looked up from germline, CDR1 is LNHDA and CDR2 is SQIVND (reference sequence). CDR3 length equals 13 residues. The CDR3 DNA reads TGTGCCAGTAGTACACAACTAGCGAACGAGCAGTTCTCC. This translates into CASSTQLANEQFS.

This chain joins TRBV19 and TRBJ1-2, with D hard to call. V lost 3 bases and J 6 bases, leaving 14 bases between the germline ends. The CDR3 is 14 residues long. From germline, CDR1 is LNHDA and CDR2 SQIVND (reference sequence). The CDR3 loop is CASSIVGGPHGYTF. CDR3 nucleotides: TGTGCCAGTAGTATTGTCGGCGGTCCCCATGGCTACACCTTC.

Points on this clonotype: One end of the junction is discordant with germline, which a read error may explain. CDR3 sequence: CAISEGQMNIEAFF. The CDR3 DNA reads TGTGCCATCAGTGAGGGACAGATGAACATTGAAGCTTTCTTT. The rearrangement joins TRBV6-5 to TRBJ1-1; 7 bases match TRBD1. Germline-derived CDR1 and CDR2 are MNHEY and SVGAGI. The CDR3 is made up of 14 amino acids.

This clonotype was recorded once. V is TRBV19 and J is TRBJ2-6; TRBD1 matches at 8 bases. CDR1 LNHDA and CDR2 SQIVND come from the germline V gene (reference sequence). This CDR3 contains 18 residues. V lost 4 bases to trimming and J lost 0 bases; unmatched junction nucleotides: 8. The CDR3 DNA follows: TGTGCCAGTAGTACGAACAGGGGGTACCTCTCTGGGGCCAACGTCCTGACTTTC. Amino acids: CASSTNRGYLSGANVLTF.